Each of the 23 T cell receptor beta chains below was sequenced from the same sample in a study of blood T cell repertoires in COVID-19. Libraries were prepared by immunoSEQ multiplex PCR; TCRdb keeps only in-frame clonotypes and omits some of them. This sample has about 110,000 clones, with under 75% found just once. Sequencing used peripheral blood. These TCRs come from a woman aged 55 to 70 with acute or convalescent COVID-19.

The rearrangement links TRBV6-6 to TRBJ1-2; possible D gene TRBD1, 5 bases. The V gene's germline CDR1 is MNHNY and CDR2 SVGAGI (reference sequence). V dropped 5 bases and J dropped 12 bases, with 13 bases sitting between them. This CDR3 contains 11 residues. The CDR3 DNA is TGTGCCAGCAGTCTCCCCAGGGCTCACACCTTC. This encodes CASSLPRAHTF.

Only a few counts were recorded for this clone. V gene TRBV4-1 combines with J gene TRBJ1-5, with D perhaps TRBD1 (5 bases). Trimming took 4 bases from V and 7 from J, leaving 14 bases between them. The germline CDR1 and CDR2 sequences are MGHRA and YSYEKL. This CDR3 spans 14 amino acids. CDR3: CASSPQWRDQPQHF. CDR3 DNA sequence: TGCGCCAGCAGCCCCCAGTGGAGGGACCAGCCCCAGCATTTT.

The rearrangement links TRBV16 to TRBJ1-2; D is undetermined. CDR1 is KGHSY and CDR2 is FQNENV in the germline V gene. Trimming cost V 0 bases and J 6 bases, with 23 bases left between them. This CDR3 contains 18 residues. The CDR3 DNA reads as TGTGCCAGCAGCCAATCATCGAGACAAATCAATCTTCCCCATGGCTACACCTTC. This sequence encodes CASSQSSRQINLPHGYTF.

The chain's CDR3 is CASFPGQAPYGDEKLFF. CDR3 in DNA: TGTGCCAGCTTCCCGGGACAGGCCCCCTATGGGGATGAAAAACTGTTTTTT. The rearrangement uses TRBV28 and TRBJ1-4, with 8 bases that match TRBD1. The CDR3 loop spans 17 amino acids. Germline V gene sequence: CDR1 MDHEN, CDR2 SYDVKM. The V segment lost 8 bases and the J segment 6 bases; nucleotides outside the gene matches: 17.

This clone was counted only a few times. The chain links TRBV6-5 to TRBJ1-2; weak D call: TRBD1 (5 bases). Germline lookup yields CDR1 MNHEY and CDR2 SVGAGI. CDR3 length equals 14 residues. Deletions cut 4 bases from V and 8 bases from J, with 17 bases between. The CDR3 DNA follows: TGTGCCAGCAGTTCCCCGGGCAGGGTATGGGGCTACACCTTC. This translates into CASSSPGRVWGYTF.

The gene calls are TRBV4-1 and TRBJ1-5; 8 nucleotides match TRBD1. This CDR3 region has 15 residues. V shed 4 bases and J 3 bases; nucleotides not matched to a gene: 5. Germline-derived CDR1 and CDR2 are MGHRA and YSYEKL. DNA for the CDR3: TGCGCCAGCAGCCCGACAGGGGCGCTCAATCAGCCCCAGCATTTT. It is translated as CASSPTGALNQPQHF.

In this sample, this clone turned up a few times. The chain carries TRBV4-1 and TRBJ2-2; TRBD2 aligns across 9 bases. CDR1 and CDR2 (germline): MGHRA, YSYEKL. V lost 3 bases, J lost 9 bases, and 8 bases stayed unmatched. The CDR3 length is 15 residues. The chain's CDR3 is CASSHAGGLRRELFF. CDR3 DNA sequence: TGCGCCAGCAGCCACGCGGGGGGGCTGAGGCGGGAGCTGTTTTTT.

This sequence joins TRBV7-7 and TRBJ1-2, with 9 positions matching TRBD1. CDR1 and CDR2 from the germline V gene are SSHAT and FNYEAQ (reference sequence). V lost 4 bases, J lost 7 bases, and 13 bases stayed unmatched. CDR3 length: 16 residues. CDR3 residues: CASSSDRGGPEGGYTF. The DNA of the CDR3 is TGTGCCAGCAGCTCCGACAGGGGGGGCCCCGAAGGTGGCTACACCTTC.

This clone was recorded at least ten times. The chain links TRBV12-3 or TRBV12-4 to TRBJ2-1; a weak D match, TRBD1 (5 bases). The CDR3 covers 13 residues. With 4 bases removed from V and 6 bases from J, the gap between germline ends came to 10 bases. In DNA, the CDR3 is TGTGCCAGCAGTTCATCAGGGATCAATGAGCAGTTCTTC. Translated: CASSSSGINEQFF.

This sequence joins TRBV7-9 and TRBJ2-5; tentatively, D is TRBD2 (6 bases). CDR3 length equals 15 residues. In germline, CDR1 is SEHNR, CDR2 FQNEAQ (reference sequence). V dropped 5 bases and J dropped 2 bases, with 15 bases sitting between them. CDR3 residues: CASSPAGLAQETQYF. Written as DNA, the CDR3 is TGTGCCAGCAGCCCCGCGGGATTAGCTCAAGAGACCCAGTACTTC.

This clone was seen just once. The rearrangement joins TRBV6-2 or TRBV6-3 to TRBJ1-5; 7 bases align to TRBD1. Germline loops: CDR1 MNHEY, CDR2 SVGEGT. This CDR3 has 16 residues. V gave up 4 bases and J gave up 3 bases; unmatched junction bases: 9. The CDR3 region has the DNA TGTGCCAGCAGTTGGAACCGGGACAGCCCCAATCAGCCCCAGCATTTT. It yields the protein CASSWNRDSPNQPQHF.

The chain carries TRBV28 and TRBJ2-4; possible D gene TRBD2, 6 bases. This CDR3 comprises 14 residues. V was clipped by 3 bases and J by 6 bases, with 12 bases between them. Germline values: CDR1 MDHEN, CDR2 SYDVKM. This CDR3 is CASSLTGEGNIQYF. CDR3 bases: TGTGCCAGCAGTTTGACGGGGGAAGGAAACATTCAGTACTTC.

This clone was detected only a few times. The rearrangement links TRBV20-1 to TRBJ1-5, with TRBD1 as a possible D gene (5 bases). V was pared by 3 bases and J by 4 bases, with 19 bases between. The length of the CDR3 is 16 residues. Germline loops: CDR1 DFQATT, CDR2 SNEGSKA (reference sequence). CDR3 loop: CSASLPGDPTNQPQHF. In DNA form, the CDR3 reads TGCAGTGCTAGTCTACCGGGGGACCCCACGAATCAGCCCCAGCATTTT.

The rearrangement joins TRBV19 to TRBJ1-5, with 10 bases matching TRBD1. Trimming took 5 bases from V and 0 from J; bases not matched to a gene: 10. Per germline, CDR1 LNHDA and CDR2 SQIVND (reference sequence). The CDR3 has 18 residues. In DNA form, the CDR3 reads TGTGCCAGTAGTCCTGGGACAGGGGAGCCCGATAGCAATCAGCCCCAGCATTTT. The encoded protein is CASSPGTGEPDSNQPQHF.

The chain recombines TRBV19 with TRBJ1-1; tentatively, D is TRBD1 (5 bases). The germline CDR1 and CDR2 sequences are LNHDA and SQIVND (reference sequence). This CDR3 has 14 amino acids. The V gene lost 8 bases and the J gene lost 1 base, with 14 bases spanning the gap. CDR3 sequence: CASGARGGNTEAFF. The CDR3 bases are TGTGCCAGTGGGGCTAGGGGAGGGAACACTGAAGCTTTCTTT.

The chain links TRBV10-3 to TRBJ1-2, with a tentative D call TRBD1 (5 bases). Germline V gives CDR1 ENHRY, CDR2 SYGVKD. V was pared by 10 bases and J by 3 bases, with 18 bases between. CDR3 size: 14 residues. CDR3 sequence (DNA): TGTGCCACCGGCGGGGCGGATTTCTACTATGGCTACACCTTC. This translates into CATGGADFYYGYTF.

The gene calls are TRBV6-1 and TRBJ2-1, with a possible D match to TRBD2 (7 bases). V was trimmed by 4 bases and J by 3 bases, leaving 22 bases between them. The germline CDR1 and CDR2 sequences are MNHNS and SASEGT. The CDR3 has 18 residues. CDR3 bases: TGTGCCAGCAGTGGTCAAGGGGGGGCGGGGGCCTTCTACAATGAGCAGTTCTTC. Translating it yields CASSGQGGAGAFYNEQFF.

This clone showed up just a few times. The chain uses TRBV7-2 and TRBJ2-7, with a weak D call TRBD1 (5 bases). Germline V gene sequence: CDR1 SGHTA, CDR2 FQGNSA. This CDR3 has 12 amino acids. The germline V and J ends were trimmed by 2 bases and 3 bases, with 5 bases remaining between them. This chain's CDR3 is CASSLRGYEQYF. CDR3 DNA sequence: TGTGCCAGCAGCTTAAGGGGCTACGAGCAGTACTTC.

This clone turned up a few times. V is TRBV11-2 and J is TRBJ1-3; possible D gene TRBD1, 6 bases. Looked up from germline, CDR1 is SGHAT and CDR2 is FQNNGV. Trimming left V 0 bases short and J 7 bases short, with 13 bases between. The CDR3 is 15 residues long. CDR3 amino acids: CASSLESGGANTIYF. The CDR3 DNA reads TGTGCCAGCAGCTTAGAATCGGGGGGCGCGAACACCATATATTTT. Together with reference TRBV11-2 and TRBJ1-3, the CDR3 gives the full variable domain: EAGVAQSPRYKIIEKRQSVAFWCNPISGHATLYWYQQILGQGPKLLIQFQNNGVVDDSQLPKDRFSAERLKGVDSTLKIQPAKLEDSAVYLCASSLESGGANTIYFGEGSWLTVV.

The chain employs TRBV9 and TRBJ2-7, with 7 bases fitting TRBD1. This CDR3 is 14 amino acids long. The V and J ends lost 2 bases and 3 bases, in that order; junction bases with no gene match: 5. Germline CDR1 and CDR2: SGDLS and YYNGEE. The CDR3 loop reads CASSVAGTDYEQYF. The DNA of the CDR3 is TGTGCCAGCAGCGTTGCCGGGACAGACTACGAGCAGTACTTC. Filled out from reference TRBV9 and TRBJ2-7, the complete variable domain reads DSGVTQTPKHLITATGQRVTLRCSPRSGDLSVYWYQQSLDQGLQFLIQYYNGEERAKGNILERFSAQQFPDLHSELNLSSLELGDSALYFCASSVAGTDYEQYFGPGTRLTVT.

The chain joins TRBV11-3 to TRBJ2-7, with D perhaps TRBD2 (7 bases). The CDR3 spans 13 residues. Between the trimmed V and J ends, which lost 5 bases and 5 bases, there was a span of 13 bases. CDR1 and CDR2 from the germline V gene are SGHNT and YENEEA. The CDR3 sequence: CASSPGGLNEQYF. The CDR3 region has the DNA TGTGCCAGCAGCCCGGGGGGCTTGAACGAGCAGTACTTC.

The chain combines TRBV24-1 with TRBJ1-2; 8 bases align to TRBD1. With V trimmed by 5 bases and J by 6 bases, 4 bases remained unmatched. Germline loops: CDR1 KGHDR, CDR2 SFDVKD. CDR3 size: 13 residues. The CDR3 region has the DNA TGTGCCACCAGTGTCGGACAGGGCAATGGCTACACCTTC. This gives the protein CATSVGQGNGYTF.

This clone has only a few counts. The chain joins TRBV11-2 to TRBJ2-2; 11 bases fit TRBD2. V lost 5 bases to trimming and J lost 6 bases; unmatched junction nucleotides: 5. The germline V gene encodes CDR1 SGHAT and CDR2 FQNNGV. The CDR3 is 15 amino acids. CDR3 amino acids: CASSLLAGGSGELFF. DNA of the CDR3: TGTGCCAGCAGCCTCCTAGCGGGGGGCTCCGGGGAGCTGTTTTTT.